Below, 27 T cell receptor beta chains from the same sample are listed, as sequenced in a study of control samples from healthy donors and cancer patients. Libraries were prepared by immunoSEQ multiplex PCR; TCRdb keeps only in-frame clonotypes and omits some of them. The sample has approximately 170,000 clones; around nine tenths are singletons. Sequencing input: blood. All receptors derive from a woman in her twenties or thirties in good health.

J is TRBJ1-4 and V is TRBV13; D is ambiguous. V lost 5 bases to trimming and J lost 0 bases, with 13 bases between them. Germline-derived CDR1 and CDR2 are PRHDT and FYEKMQ (reference sequence). The CDR3 has 16 amino acids. CDR3 sequence: CASSPRAQATNEKLFF. Here the CDR3 DNA reads TGTGCCAGCAGCCCCCGGGCACAAGCAACTAATGAAAAACTGTTTTTT.

As DNA, the CDR3 is TGCGCCAGCAGCTCTTGGACAGGCGAGCAGTTCTTC. Translated: CASSSWTGEQFF. The chain uses TRBV5-1 and TRBJ2-1; 7 bases are shared with TRBD1. This CDR3 has 12 residues. Germline V CDR1 and CDR2: SGHRS, YFSETQ. The junction had 4 bases not matched to a gene; V was cut back by 3 bases and J by 10 bases.

The J gene is TRBJ2-1, the V gene TRBV27; D might be TRBD1 or TRBD2, each matching 6 bases. Germline-derived CDR1 and CDR2 are MNHEY and SMNVEV (reference sequence). This CDR3 spans 16 amino acids. V lost 6 bases, J lost 1 base, and 16 bases lay in between. The CDR3 nucleotides are TGTGCCAGCAGCACAACGGGGGCGTTTTCCTACAATGAGCAGTTCTTC. The encoded protein is CASSTTGAFSYNEQFF.

The chain joins TRBV2 to TRBJ1-5; 7 bases are a match to TRBD1. This CDR3 comprises 12 residues. Germline V gives CDR1 SNHLY, CDR2 FYNNEI. The junction had 7 bases not matched to a gene; V was cut back by 7 bases and J by 10 bases. CDR3 amino acids: CASKGQGDPQHF. DNA of the CDR3: TGTGCCAGCAAAGGGCAGGGGGACCCCCAGCATTTT. The full variable domain, its missing parts supplied by reference TRBV2 and TRBJ1-5, is EPEVTQTPSHQVTQMGQEVILRCVPISNHLYFYWYRQILGQKVEFLVSFYNNEISEKSEIFDDQFSVERPDGSNFTLKIRSTKLEDSAMYFCASKGQGDPQHFGDGTRLSIL.

This rearrangement joins TRBV6-5 to TRBJ2-1; 9 bases fit TRBD2. The V gene end was trimmed by 5 bases and the J gene end by 4 bases; junction bases not matched to a gene: 6. The CDR3 is made up of 15 amino acids. Germline V CDR1 and CDR2: MNHEY, SVGAGI. This CDR3 reads CASSRGTSSYNEQFF. The CDR3 nucleotides read TGTGCCAGCAGTCGAGGGACTAGCTCGTACAATGAGCAGTTCTTC.

The rearrangement links TRBV6-4 to TRBJ1-6; D is undetermined. The ends were cut back, 3 bases at V and 8 bases at J, with 14 bases in the middle. The CDR3 has 15 residues. CDR1 is MRHNA, CDR2 SNTAGT, per germline. CDR3 protein: CASSDRADNDSPLHF. CDR3 sequence (DNA): TGTGCCAGCAGTGATCGGGCAGACAATGATTCACCCCTCCACTTT.

This clone was picked up one time. The genes are TRBV4-2 and TRBJ2-1; TRBD2 matches 9 bases. The germline V gene has CDR1 LGHNA and CDR2 YNFKEQ. This CDR3 spans 17 amino acids. The junction had 4 bases not matched to a gene; V was cut back by 1 base and J by 0 bases. CDR3 DNA sequence: TGTGCCAGCAGCCAAGGGACTAGCGCGAGCTCCTACAATGAGCAGTTCTTC. Protein sequence: CASSQGTSASSYNEQFF.

V gene TRBV7-9 combines with J gene TRBJ1-1; the match to TRBD1 covers 7 bases. V gave up 5 bases and J gave up 5 bases; unmatched junction bases: 11. Germline values: CDR1 SEHNR, CDR2 FQNEAQ (reference sequence). The CDR3 sequence is 15 residues long. The CDR3 here is CASSPIRGAGTEAFF. CDR3 nucleotide sequence: TGTGCCAGCAGCCCAATCAGGGGGGCCGGGACTGAAGCTTTCTTT. The full variable domain, in which reference TRBV7-9 and TRBJ1-1 provide the parts outside the CDR3, is DTGVSQNPRHKITKRGQNVTFRCDPISEHNRLYWYRQTLGQGPEFLTYFQNEAQLEKSRLLSDRFSAERPKGSFSTLEIQRTEQGDSAMYLCASSPIRGAGTEAFFGQGTRLTVV.

V usage is TRBV6-1 and J usage is TRBJ2-7; the D gene is possibly TRBD2 (5 bases). The CDR3 is 15 residues long. CDR1 MNHNS and CDR2 SASEGT come from the germline V gene. The germline V and J ends were trimmed by 3 bases and 2 bases, with 14 bases remaining between them. CDR3 nucleotides: TGTGCCAGCAGTGAGGGGAGACTACGCGCCTACGAGCAGTACTTC. Translated, it gives CASSEGRLRAYEQYF.

The gene calls are TRBV10-1 and TRBJ1-5; D unclear. Germline V lookup: CDR1 WNHNN, CDR2 SYGVQD (reference sequence). The CDR3 is made up of 15 amino acids. Trimming took 3 bases from V and 3 from J, leaving 12 bases between them. The CDR3 coding sequence is TGCGCCAGCAGTGAAGGGAGTGGACCCAATCAGCCCCAGCATTTT. This encodes CASSEGSGPNQPQHF.

The J gene is TRBJ2-7, the V gene TRBV7-9; no definite D call. Germline-derived CDR1 and CDR2 are SEHNR and FQNEAQ (reference sequence). The V gene lost 1 base and the J gene lost 5 bases, with 12 bases spanning the gap. The CDR3 covers 14 residues. The CDR3 loop is CASSLDRSSHEQYF. DNA of the CDR3: TGTGCCAGCAGCTTAGATCGCAGTTCTCACGAGCAGTACTTC.

The chain has TRBV28 and TRBJ2-7; 7 bases match TRBD1. CDR1 is MDHEN, CDR2 SYDVKM, per germline. The J segment lost 3 bases and the V segment lost 5 bases, leaving 7 bases of the junction unmatched. CDR3 length equals 14 residues. The CDR3 loop is CASSRSGTDYEQYF. CDR3 nucleotides: TGTGCCAGCAGTCGTTCCGGGACAGACTACGAGCAGTACTTC.

The V gene is TRBV28, the J gene TRBJ1-5; no firm D call. Germline-derived CDR1 and CDR2 are MDHEN and SYDVKM. The CDR3 loop spans 17 amino acids. V was cut by 4 bases and J by 2 bases, with 18 bases left in between. In DNA, the CDR3 is TGTGCCAGCAGTTCCTTATTTATGGAGGTGGGCAATCAGCCCCAGCATTTT. Translated: CASSSLFMEVGNQPQHF.

This clone was counted a few times. The rearrangement uses TRBV7-9 and TRBJ2-7; no clear D gene. V was clipped by 3 bases and J by 3 bases, with 15 bases between them. The germline gives CDR1 SEHNR, CDR2 FQNEAQ (reference sequence). The CDR3 has 15 residues. CDR3 protein: CASSLEGSPNYEQYF. CDR3 bases: TGTGCCAGCAGCTTGGAAGGGTCGCCCAACTACGAGCAGTACTTC. Full variable domain (missing parts from reference TRBV7-9 and TRBJ2-7): DTGVSQNPRHKITKRGQNVTFRCDPISEHNRLYWYRQTLGQGPEFLTYFQNEAQLEKSRLLSDRFSAERPKGSFSTLEIQRTEQGDSAMYLCASSLEGSPNYEQYFGPGTRLTVT.

V and J are TRBV28 and TRBJ1-2; D is ambiguous. The V gene's germline CDR1 is MDHEN and CDR2 SYDVKM. This CDR3 contains 13 residues. Trimming pared 3 bases from V and 4 bases from J, leaving 9 bases between. The CDR3 protein is CASSLERPYGYTF. DNA for the CDR3: TGTGCCAGCAGTTTGGAAAGGCCCTATGGCTACACCTTC.

The chain couples TRBV29-1 to TRBJ2-1, with TRBD1 as a possible D gene (6 bases). Deletions cut 6 bases from V and 9 bases from J, with 18 bases between. The CDR3 is 13 residues long. Germline lookup yields CDR1 SQVTM and CDR2 ANQGSEA. The CDR3 sequence: CSVRDTRGLEQFF. CDR3 DNA sequence: TGCAGCGTCCGGGACACCCGGGGTCTTGAGCAGTTCTTC.

DNA for the CDR3: TGTGCCAGCAGCGTAGGGAGTCCCAATTACGAGCAGTACTTC. This codes for CASSVGSPNYEQYF. This chain connects TRBV9 to TRBJ2-7; D unclear. There are 14 residues in the CDR3. Trimming cost V 0 bases and J 4 bases, with 11 bases left between them. Looked up from germline, CDR1 is SGDLS and CDR2 is YYNGEE.

The V call is TRBV7-2, the J call TRBJ2-1, with TRBD2 identical over 10 bases. Germline CDR1 and CDR2: SGHTA and FQGNSA. This CDR3 has 15 residues. V was clipped by 5 bases and J by 7 bases; unmatched bases: 8. The CDR3 protein is CASSTSGRARNEQFF. CDR3 DNA sequence: TGTGCCAGCAGCACGAGCGGGAGGGCCAGGAATGAGCAGTTCTTC.

V gene TRBV3-1 (or the pseudogene TRBV3-2) combines with J gene TRBJ1-1; maybe TRBD1 (6 bases). The length of the CDR3 is 14 residues. Looked up from germline, CDR1 is LGHDT and CDR2 is YNNKEL (reference sequence). The V end was cut by 3 bases, the J end by 5 bases, with 13 bases between. The CDR3 sequence is CASSHRSDRTEAFF. CDR3 nucleotide sequence: TGTGCCAGCAGCCACCGCTCTGACAGGACTGAAGCTTTCTTT.

V is TRBV12-3 or TRBV12-4 and J is TRBJ1-6; no clear D. The CDR3 extends over 12 amino acids. V was trimmed by 1 base and J by 8 bases, leaving 3 bases between them. The CDR3 region has the DNA TGTGCCAGCAGTTTAGAACATTCACCCCTCCACTTT. Its translation is CASSLEHSPLHF.

The rearrangement links TRBV19 to TRBJ1-5; no clear D. The CDR3 sequence is 15 residues long. V was shortened by 4 bases and J by 0 bases, with 10 bases between the two germline ends. Germline-derived CDR1 and CDR2 are LNHDA and SQIVND (reference sequence). CDR3 protein: CASSTRQPSNQPQHF. The CDR3 region has the DNA TGTGCCAGTAGTACCCGACAACCTAGCAATCAGCCCCAGCATTTT.

CDR3 sequence (DNA): TGCGCCAGCAGTCGAGTAGCGATCACAGATACGCAGTATTTT. This codes for CASSRVAITDTQYF. The chain has TRBV5-1 and TRBJ2-3; D might be TRBD2 (5 bases). Trimming stripped 5 bases from V and 2 bases from J, with 12 bases between. Germline V lookup: CDR1 SGHRS, CDR2 YFSETQ. The length of the CDR3 is 14 residues. The variable domain in full, completed from reference TRBV5-1 and TRBJ2-3, reads KAGVTQTPRYLIKTRGQQVTLSCSPISGHRSVSWYQQTPGQGLQFLFEYFSETQRNKGNFPGRFSGRQFSNSRSEMNVSTLELGDSALYLCASSRVAITDTQYFGPGTRLTVL.

The J gene is TRBJ1-5, the V gene TRBV2, with 10 bases that match TRBD1. Germline V gene data show CDR1 as SNHLY and CDR2 as FYNNEI. With V trimmed by 6 bases and J by 5 bases, 7 bases remained unmatched. CDR3 length: 15 amino acids. The CDR3 DNA reads TGTGCCAGCAGGAAGGGACAGGGGACGTATCAGCCCCAGCATTTT. Translated: CASRKGQGTYQPQHF.

The chain employs TRBV2 and TRBJ2-2; D is unresolved. The V end lost 3 bases, the J end lost 4 bases, and 6 bases lay between the germline ends. The CDR3 extends over 13 amino acids. Germline V CDR1 and CDR2: SNHLY, FYNNEI. CDR3 loop: CASSESSTGELFF. CDR3 bases: TGTGCCAGCAGTGAGTCGAGCACCGGGGAGCTGTTTTTT. Filled out from reference TRBV2 and TRBJ2-2, the complete variable domain reads EPEVTQTPSHQVTQMGQEVILRCVPISNHLYFYWYRQILGQKVEFLVSFYNNEISEKSEIFDDQFSVERPDGSNFTLKIRSTKLEDSAMYFCASSESSTGELFFGEGSRLTVL.

This clone was counted a few times. V is TRBV10-3 and J is TRBJ1-6; tentative D call: TRBD1 (6 bases). Trimming shortened V by 0 bases and J by 7 bases, and 7 bases separated the two germline ends. Germline V gives CDR1 ENHRY, CDR2 SYGVKD. The CDR3 extends over 14 amino acids. The CDR3 DNA sequence: TGTGCCATCAGTGAGTCGGGGGCGAATTCACCCCTCCACTTT. This encodes CAISESGANSPLHF.

The V and J genes are TRBV5-1 and TRBJ1-5; D possibly corresponds to TRBD1 (5 bases). Between the trimmed V and J ends, which lost 5 bases and 7 bases, there was a span of 16 bases. CDR1 SGHRS and CDR2 YFSETQ come from the germline V gene. CDR3 length: 14 amino acids. CDR3 DNA sequence: TGCGCCAGCAGTCCTCGGGGGGGATTGCAGCCCCAGCATTTT. Translating it yields CASSPRGGLQPQHF.

The V gene is TRBV7-3, the J gene TRBJ1-5; 7 bases are a match to TRBD1. Unmatched junction bases numbered 7, after V lost 6 bases and J lost 8 bases. The CDR3 is made up of 13 amino acids. Germline values: CDR1 SGHTA, CDR2 FQGTGA. CDR3 DNA sequence: TGTGCCAGCAGTCGACAGGGCGGCGAGCCCCAGCATTTT. It is translated as CASSRQGGEPQHF.